This T cell receptor beta chain stems from a study of blood T cell repertoires in COVID-19. Study-wide background: Material from acute and convalescent COVID-19 was sourced from the United States, Italy and Spain.

In the original workflow: Amplification with reference gene primers provided the estimates of nucleated cell counts. TCRdb keeps only in-frame clones here, not all; method: immunoSEQ multiplex PCR. V, J and clone size are those of that table, while D and trimming were read from the DNA. Among hundreds of thousands of clones, roughly 89% were seen once, and the ten largest hold roughly 0.76%. The Seattle site enrolled patients during active infection and followed them longitudinally. In germline, CDR1 is SGHRS, CDR2 YFSETQ. The CDR3 loop spans 14 amino acids. The J segment lost 4 bases and the V segment lost 3 bases, leaving 2 bases of the junction unmatched.

V usage is TRBV5-1 and J usage is TRBJ1-3; 9 bases are a match to TRBD1. The TCR comes from a man aged 18 to 30 with COVID-19, enrolled during active disease. The sequenced sample consisted of peripheral blood. In nucleotides, the CDR3 is TGCGCCAGCAGCTCAGGACAGGGGGGAAACACCATATATTTT. This translates into CASSSGQGGNTIYF.